One and the same sample provided the 20 T cell receptor beta chains below, sequenced in a study of tumor and adjacent non-tumor tissue in lung cancer. Three rounds of nested PCR, following a modified ARM-PCR protocol, produced the TCRbeta library. Each CDR3 protein gets one entry after TCRdb re-called the multiplex PCR reads with MiXCR. The data hold more than 75,000 distinct CDR3 sequences, with approximately 80% observed a single time. The template was RNA from unsorted bulk tissue. This non-tumor lung sample came from over 3 cm beyond the tumor edge. The sequenced material came from distant non-tumor lung tissue. The receptor set was obtained from a man aged 60-69 years with small cell lung cancer.

This rearrangement joins TRBV4-2 to TRBJ1-1, with D hard to call. Trimming took off 9 bases at V and 0 bases at J, with 11 bases between the two ends. The germline CDR1 and CDR2 sequences are LGHNA and YNFKEQ. CDR3 length equals 13 residues. The CDR3 spells CARSQYLNTEAFF. The CDR3 region has the DNA TGTGCCAGGAGTCAATACCTGAACACTGAAGCTTTCTTT.

Regarding this clonotype: At one boundary the junction diverges from the germline segment, which might be a read error. This sequence joins TRBV10-2 and TRBJ1-2; D might be TRBD1 (6 bases). The CDR3 contains 13 residues. CDR1 and CDR2 from the germline V gene are WSHSY and SAAADI. The CDR3 is CASSNSRGIGYTF. CDR3 nucleotides: TGCGCCAGCAGTAACTCAAGGGGGATTGGCTACACGTTC.

A remark on this clonotype: Compared with germline, one end of the junction differs, possibly owing to a read error. V gene TRBV5-8 combines with J gene TRBJ2-2, with a weak D call TRBD1 (6 bases). Looked up from germline, CDR1 is SGHTS and CDR2 is YDEGEE. The CDR3 is 14 amino acids. CDR3 sequence: CAGSPTGNTGELFF. CDR3 in DNA: TGTGCCGGCAGTCCGACAGGGAACACCGGGGAGCTGTTTTTT.

This clonotype occurred once. An end of the junction does not agree with germline; a read error may underlie this. V usage is TRBV10-1 and J usage is TRBJ1-6; D not resolved. Germline loops: CDR1 WNHNN, CDR2 SYGVQD (reference sequence). The CDR3 is 16 amino acids. The CDR3 DNA sequence: TGCACCAGCAGTGAGCCCAGCCCCGACTATAATTCACCCCTCCACTTT. This encodes CTSSEPSPDYNSPLHF.

Concerning this clonotype itself: A junction end diverges from the germline sequence, so it may reflect a read error. The chain recombines TRBV4-1 with TRBJ2-2; 12 bases agree with TRBD2. The CDR3 is 17 amino acids. CDR1 is MGHRA, CDR2 YSYEKL, per germline. CDR3 coding DNA: TGCGCCAGCAGCTCCCGGACTAGCGGGACGAGCATCGGGGAGCTGCTTTTT. This encodes CASSSRTSGTSIGELLF.

This clonotype is a singleton in its sample. At one end the junction does not follow the germline gene, possibly because of a read error. The J gene is TRBJ2-1, the V gene TRBV6-1; 10 nucleotides agree with TRBD1. CDR3 size: 16 residues. Germline V gene data show CDR1 as MNHNS and CDR2 as SASEGT. CDR3 nucleotides: TGTGCCAGCAGTCAGAACCGGGACAGGGGCGTGAATGAGCAATTCTTC. Translating it yields CASSQNRDRGVNEQFF.

In the case of this clonotype: Germline and junction disagree at one end, which may indicate a read error. The chain combines TRBV4-2 with TRBJ1-2; D unresolved. The CDR3 is 13 residues long. Germline values: CDR1 LGHNA, CDR2 YNFKEQ. CDR3 bases: TGTGCCAGCAACCAAGACGTAAGCTATGGCTACGCCTTC. This encodes CASNQDVSYGYAF.

A note on this clonotype: One end of the junction does not line up with germline, which may come from a read error. The genes are TRBV10-2 and TRBJ2-2; a weak D match, TRBD2 (6 bases). CDR3 length equals 15 residues. CDR1 and CDR2 from the germline V gene are WSHSY and SAAADI. The CDR3 region has the DNA TGTGCCAGCAATCCGGGACTTGCGAACACCGGGGAGCTGTTTTTT. Translated, it gives CASNPGLANTGELFF.

This clonotype was seen a handful of times. The chain employs TRBV12-3 or TRBV12-4 and TRBJ2-1, with 9 bases that match TRBD2. The CDR3 consists of 15 residues. V shed 9 bases, J shed 6 bases, and the junction held 12 bases outside the gene matches. The CDR3 region is CASGPPGGRANEQFF. DNA for the CDR3: TGTGCCAGTGGTCCCCCAGGCGGGAGGGCCAATGAGCAGTTCTTC.

In its sample, this clonotype was seen a few times. A much larger clone is a single base away; this may be a read error. The V and J genes are TRBV6-5 and TRBJ2-3, with D possibly being TRBD2 (5 bases). V was shortened by 6 bases and J by 4 bases, with 11 bases between the two germline ends. The CDR3 is made up of 13 amino acids. Germline V gives CDR1 MNHEY, CDR2 SVGAGI. The CDR3 DNA reads TGTGCCAGCAGGCTCGGTAGCGCAGATACGCAGTATTTT. This gives the protein CASRLGSADTQYF.

About this clonotype itself: A much larger clone sits a single nucleotide away, making a read error possible. The CDR3 region is CCARELATDYNEQFF. The CDR3 DNA follows: TGCTGTGCTAGAGAACTAGCGACAGACTACAATGAGCAGTTCTTC. The chain links TRBV20-1 to TRBJ2-1, with 7 bases that match TRBD2. Germline V gene lookup returns CDR1 DFQATT and CDR2 SNEGSKA (reference sequence). The CDR3 covers 15 residues.

This clonotype was counted ten times or more. The V and J genes are TRBV14 and TRBJ2-1; 7 bases map to TRBD2. The CDR3 is 17 amino acids. J was trimmed by 0 bases and V by 3 bases; bases with no gene match: 8. From germline, CDR1 is SGHDN and CDR2 FVKESK. The CDR3 DNA is TGTGCCAGCAGCCAGATCGGAGGCGGGAGCTCCTACAATGAGCAGTTCTTC. Protein: CASSQIGGGSSYNEQFF.

In regard to this clonotype: The junction does not match germline at one end; this may be a read error. The rearrangement joins TRBV11-3 to TRBJ1-1, with 8 bases fitting TRBD1. This CDR3 is 13 amino acids long. Looked up from germline, CDR1 is SGHNT and CDR2 is YENEEA. The CDR3 protein is CANSFHIQGDTFF. The CDR3 DNA sequence: TGTGCCAACAGCTTCCACATACAGGGGGACACTTTCTTT.

Turning to this clonotype: A junction end diverges from the germline sequence, so it may reflect a read error. The chain employs TRBV11-3 and TRBJ2-2; D gene ambiguous. This CDR3 has 15 amino acids. Germline CDR1 reads SGHNT; CDR2 reads YENEEA. The CDR3 DNA is TGTGCCAGCAGCATAGAGGCTTCGAACATCGGGGAGCTGTTTTTT. Protein product: CASSIEASNIGELFF.

As for this clonotype: One end of the junction fails to match germline, which may point to a read error. CDR3 loop: CASSQYDRNAGELFF. The CDR3 DNA follows: TGCGCAAGCAGCCAATACGACAGAAACGCCGGGGAGCTGTTTTTT. V gene TRBV4-1 combines with J gene TRBJ2-2, with D perhaps matching TRBD1 (5 bases). Germline assignment: CDR1 MGHRA and CDR2 YSYEKL. CDR3 length: 15 amino acids.

The V call is TRBV19, the J call TRBJ2-6; D possibly matches TRBD1 or TRBD2 (5 bases each). The germline V and J ends were trimmed by 4 bases and 0 bases, with 16 bases remaining between them. This CDR3 spans 18 amino acids. CDR1 and CDR2 (germline): LNHDA, SQIVND (reference sequence). In DNA form, the CDR3 reads TGTGCCAGTAGTACTGAGGGACGGATGATCTCTGGGGCCAACGTCCTGACTTTC. Translated: CASSTEGRMISGANVLTF.

This clonotype was recorded a few times. A read error may produce the germline difference seen at one junction end. The V and J genes are TRBV7-9 and TRBJ2-3; 8 bases are shared with TRBD2. Germline V gene data show CDR1 as SEHNR and CDR2 as FQNEAQ (reference sequence). The CDR3 extends over 16 amino acids. The CDR3 sequence: CTSSLGLAGGPDTQYF. CDR3 nucleotides: TGTACCAGCAGCCTGGGACTTGCGGGAGGTCCAGATACGCAGTATTTT.

This clonotype was counted at least ten times. The chain links TRBV12-3 or TRBV12-4 to TRBJ1-2; 7 nucleotides match TRBD1. CDR3 length: 13 residues. V was pared by 6 bases and J by 4 bases, with 5 bases of the junction left unmatched. The CDR3 here is CASSLRDSYGYTF. The CDR3 DNA sequence: TGTGCCAGCAGCCTTCGGGACAGCTATGGCTACACCTTC.

This clonotype was picked up a small number of times. The J gene is TRBJ2-7, the V gene TRBV20-1; D may be TRBD1 (6 bases). The V and J ends lost 7 bases and 3 bases respectively, with 19 bases between them. Germline V gene lookup returns CDR1 DFQATT and CDR2 SNEGSKA (reference sequence). The CDR3 loop spans 14 amino acids. CDR3 sequence reads: CSGIRGHIFYEQYF. The CDR3 DNA reads TGCAGTGGGATCAGGGGACACATTTTCTACGAGCAGTACTTC.

To note about this clonotype: No conserved phenylalanine or tryptophan is present at the end of the CDR3, so a read error is the likely explanation. The V and J genes are TRBV11-3 and TRBJ1-1, with D possibly being TRBD1 (5 bases). Trimming left V 7 bases short and J 4 bases short, with 13 bases between. Germline V gene lookup returns CDR1 SGHNT and CDR2 YENEEA. The CDR3 is made up of 13 amino acids. CDR3 amino acids: CASNNDGGTEAFY. DNA for the CDR3: TGTGCCAGCAATAATGATGGGGGCACTGAAGCTTTCTAT.